This TCR beta chain originates from a study of cytotoxic CD8 clonotypes in ibrutinib-treated CLL. On this clone: Its antigen is still unknown.

Broader study findings: Increased clonality at ibrutinib response gave way to a return toward baseline at progression. Patients had baseline clonality above age-matched healthy donors, and this clonality moved with circulating CD8+ T-cell counts.

A 1 in 200,000 to 1 in 1 million T cell depth was the sequencing target. Measured with immunoSEQ multiplex PCR; TCRdb has only the in-frame clones, and not every one. The data show fewer than 200,000 clones, about four fifths seen once. The CDR3 is made up of 13 amino acids. V was pared by 0 bases and J by 8 bases, with 10 bases between. From germline, CDR1 is LGHNA and CDR2 YSLEER. The material was PBMCs, obtained after 24 months of ibrutinib treatment. This rearrangement joins TRBV4-3 to TRBJ1-2; no reliable D call. The clonotype comes from a human donor with chronic lymphocytic leukemia. The chain's CDR3 is CASSQDLTVGYTF. CDR3 DNA sequence: TGCGCCAGCAGCCAAGATCTAACGGTAGGCTACACCTTC.